A single sample is the source of the 20 T cell receptor beta chains below, sequenced in a study of T cell responses to AZD1222 COVID-19 vaccine. The data were produced by immunoSEQ multiplex PCR, yet TCRdb's version contains in-frame clones alone and is incomplete. The sample consists of more than 80,000 clones, about nine tenths of them appearing once. The sample here was peripheral blood, taken on day 0 of AZD1222 vaccination. Every receptor here comes from an adult in good health.

This clone has only one observation. The chain joins TRBV6-1 to TRBJ1-1; D unresolved. V lost 3 bases and J 2 bases, leaving 4 bases between the germline ends. The length of the CDR3 is 12 residues. The germline CDR1 and CDR2 sequences are MNHNS and SASEGT. The CDR3 sequence: CASSESNTEAFF. In DNA form, the CDR3 reads TGTGCCAGCAGTGAGTCAAACACTGAAGCTTTCTTT.

This clone showed up just once. This CDR3 is CASSDGTGGYEQYF. The DNA of the CDR3 is TGTGCCAGCTCCGACGGGACAGGGGGCTACGAGCAGTACTTC. The chain joins TRBV18 to TRBJ2-7; 11 positions match TRBD1. There are 14 residues in the CDR3. J gave up 3 bases and V 6 bases, and 4 bases lay outside the gene matches. The germline CDR1 and CDR2 sequences are KGHSH and LQKENI.

Notes on this clone: Relative to the germline gene, one junction end is altered; a read error may explain this. J is TRBJ1-4 and V is TRBV5-5, with 7 bases lining up with TRBD1. The germline gives CDR1 SGHKS, CDR2 YYEKEE (reference sequence). This CDR3 is 14 amino acids long. CDR3 region: CASSSGGTHEKLFF. CDR3 nucleotide sequence: TGTGCCAGCAGCTCAGGGGGAACTCATGAAAAACTGTTTTTT.

This clone was detected once. CDR3 region: CASSPLLGRTVNTEAFF. The CDR3 region has the DNA TGTGCCAGCAGCCCCCTCCTGGGAAGGACAGTGAACACTGAAGCTTTCTTT. The chain links TRBV3-1 (or the pseudogene TRBV3-2) to TRBJ1-1, with TRBD1 as a possible D gene (6 bases). This CDR3 region has 17 residues. CDR1 and CDR2 from the germline V gene are LGHDT and YNNKEL (reference sequence). V lost 4 bases, J lost 0 bases, and 18 bases lay in between.

This chain connects TRBV7-8 to TRBJ1-2, with D maybe TRBD1 (6 bases). The CDR3 sequence is 14 residues long. V was shortened by 1 base and J by 4 bases, with 10 bases between the two germline ends. From germline, CDR1 is SGHVS and CDR2 FQNEAQ. The DNA of the CDR3 is TGTGCCAGCAGCTTAGACAGGGAGGGCTATGGCTACACCTTC. This encodes CASSLDREGYGYTF.

The genes are TRBV21-1 and TRBJ2-7. TRBV21-1 is a recognized pseudogene. This CDR3 is built from 12 residues. This CDR3 is CASSKEVYEQYF. The DNA for the CDR3 is TGTGCCAGCAGCAAAGAGGTCTACGAGCAGTACTTC.

The chain joins TRBV28 to TRBJ1-2, with D uncertain. This CDR3 contains 12 residues. CDR1 and CDR2 (germline): MDHEN, SYDVKM. Deletions cut 4 bases from V and 8 bases from J, with 11 bases between. This CDR3 is CASSSTFPGYTF. The CDR3 DNA sequence: TGTGCCAGCAGTTCTACATTCCCCGGCTACACCTTC.

The CDR3 coding sequence is TGCGCCAGCAGCCAAGCGGGGGACGCAGAGACCCAGTACTTC. As protein: CASSQAGDAETQYF. The chain combines TRBV4-1 with TRBJ2-5, with D maybe TRBD2 (6 bases). This CDR3 is built from 14 residues. V was clipped by 1 base and J by 4 bases, with 10 bases between them. CDR1 and CDR2 (germline): MGHRA, YSYEKL.

This chain joins TRBV3-1 (or the pseudogene TRBV3-2) and TRBJ2-1; D is perhaps TRBD2 (6 bases). Germline V gene lookup returns CDR1 LGHDT and CDR2 YNNKEL (reference sequence). The CDR3 runs to 16 residues. Trimming cost V 0 bases and J 3 bases, with 12 bases left between them. The CDR3 region is CASSQDLAGSYNEQFF. In nucleotides, the CDR3 is TGTGCCAGCAGCCAAGATCTGGCGGGGAGCTACAATGAGCAGTTCTTC.

This clone was detected a few times. The sample holds other DNA sequences that translate to the same CDR3. CDR3 protein: CASSLGQSYNEQFF. The CDR3 nucleotides are TGCGCCAGCAGCTTGGGGCAGTCTTACAATGAGCAGTTCTTC. The chain employs TRBV5-1 and TRBJ2-1; D unresolved. The CDR3 loop spans 14 amino acids. The V end lost 0 bases, the J end lost 4 bases, and 8 bases lay between the germline ends. Looked up from germline, CDR1 is SGHRS and CDR2 is YFSETQ.

J is TRBJ2-1 and V is TRBV10-3, with 7 bases that match TRBD2. The germline gives CDR1 ENHRY, CDR2 SYGVKD. Losses at the gene ends were 0 bases for V and 3 bases for J; bases not matched to a gene: 5. The CDR3 totals 16 residues. For the CDR3, the DNA is TGTGCCATCAGTGAGTCGACCGGGACTAACTACAATGAGCAGTTCTTC. This encodes CAISESTGTNYNEQFF.

The chain carries TRBV4-2 and TRBJ1-2; 9 bases are a match to TRBD1. V lost 0 bases, J lost 4 bases, and 6 bases stayed unmatched. The CDR3 runs to 16 residues. Germline assignment: CDR1 LGHNA and CDR2 YNFKEQ. CDR3 region: CASSQDVDRGGYGYTF. The DNA for the CDR3 is TGTGCCAGCAGCCAAGACGTGGACAGGGGCGGCTATGGCTACACCTTC.

The chain has TRBV6-5 and TRBJ2-1; D may be TRBD2 (6 bases). Germline V lookup: CDR1 MNHEY, CDR2 SVGAGI. The CDR3 runs 12 residues. Trimming left V 8 bases short and J 5 bases short, with 10 bases between. CDR3 sequence (DNA): TGTGCCAGCGGGAGGTCCCACAATGAGCAGTTCTTC. It encodes CASGRSHNEQFF.

The chain uses TRBV28 and TRBJ1-5, with D unclear. Germline V CDR1 and CDR2: MDHEN, SYDVKM. V lost 10 bases to trimming and J lost 7 bases, with 14 bases between them. This CDR3 spans 12 amino acids. CDR3 in DNA: TGTGCCACCCGCTTAGTGGGGCAGCCCCAGCATTTT. Protein sequence: CATRLVGQPQHF.

V gene TRBV7-9 combines with J gene TRBJ1-4, with 8 bases aligning to TRBD1. The ends lost 3 bases at V and 7 bases at J; junction bases unmatched: 7. This CDR3 spans 15 amino acids. Germline assignment: CDR1 SEHNR and CDR2 FQNEAQ (reference sequence). This CDR3 reads CASSFQGALSEKLFF. CDR3 nucleotide sequence: TGTGCCAGCAGCTTCCAGGGGGCACTATCTGAAAAACTGTTTTTT.

This clone came up once. This chain joins TRBV19 and TRBJ2-7; D is possibly TRBD1 (6 bases). Germline V lookup: CDR1 LNHDA, CDR2 SQIVND (reference sequence). The ends were cut back, 1 base at V and 7 bases at J, with 11 bases in the middle. There are 13 residues in the CDR3. The chain's CDR3 is CASSIAQGPEQYF. CDR3 bases: TGTGCCAGTAGTATAGCACAGGGCCCAGAGCAGTACTTC. Looking up the rest from reference TRBV19 and TRBJ2-7 gives the full variable domain: DGGITQSPKYLFRKEGQNVTLSCEQNLNHDAMYWYRQDPGQGLRLIYYSQIVNDFQKGDIAEGYSVSREKKESFPLTVTSAQKNPTAFYLCASSIAQGPEQYFGPGTRLTVT.

This clone has only one observation. This chain connects TRBV12-3 or TRBV12-4 to TRBJ1-1, with D possibly matching TRBD1 (5 bases). V lost 1 base, J lost 12 bases, and 12 bases lay in between. CDR3 length equals 12 residues. The CDR3, as DNA: TGTGCCAGCAGTTTAGAGGGGAGGAGGACTTTCTTT. It encodes CASSLEGRRTFF.

This rearrangement joins TRBV9 to TRBJ2-3, with D unclear. Trimming removed 4 bases from V and 1 base from J, with 16 bases in between. The CDR3 spans 16 residues. The germline V gene has CDR1 SGDLS and CDR2 YYNGEE. CDR3 amino acids: CASSPRPSLGTDTQYF. CDR3 DNA: TGTGCCAGCAGCCCCCGCCCCAGTCTCGGCACAGATACGCAGTATTTT.

This clone was detected a few times. The rearrangement joins TRBV7-9 to TRBJ2-7, with D maybe TRBD1 (5 bases). Trimming removed 4 bases at V and 4 bases at J, with 11 bases between. CDR1 and CDR2 from the germline V gene are SEHNR and FQNEAQ (reference sequence). This CDR3 comprises 13 residues. CDR3 coding DNA: TGTGCCAGCAGCTCAGGGCAATTTTACGAGCAGTACTTC. This codes for CASSSGQFYEQYF.

The V call is TRBV27, the J call TRBJ2-1; perhaps TRBD2 as D (7 bases). Germline CDR1 reads MNHEY; CDR2 reads SMNVEV (reference sequence). The CDR3 consists of 17 residues. V was trimmed by 5 bases and J by 0 bases, leaving 17 bases between them. The CDR3 bases are TGTGCCAGCAGTGGAGGGTCGGGGGGCCGCTCCTACAATGAGCAGTTCTTC. Translating it yields CASSGGSGGRSYNEQFF.